Listed here is a single T cell receptor beta chain. Its matching antigen is unknown. V was cut by 0 bases and J by 2 bases, with 9 bases left in between. There are 14 residues in the CDR3. The germline CDR1 and CDR2 sequences are SGDLS and YYNGEE. The entry originates in a study of shared clonotypes between healthy human individuals. Overall study: Three CD4 naive, three CD4 memory, two CD8 naive and one CD8 memory plate were used per donor.

Selected positively for CCR7 and CD45RO-negative, naive CD8 cells excluded terminally differentiated effector memory CD45RA+ cells. Nashville, Tennessee was home to all donors, each a Caucasian adult. Authors' processing steps: Filtering was not the same, since immunoSEQ gave junction-only sequences without quality scores. Profiled with immunoSEQ multiplex PCR; TCRdb holds only in-frame clones, not every one. From that table come the V and J calls and clone size; the DNA was used to work out D and trimming. This table holds roughly 1,800,000 clones, about 95% found once. The study, taken as a whole, reports: Naive subsets typically showed greater estimated richness than memory subsets.

The sequence was collected from a man between 18 and 29 years old in good health. The J gene is TRBJ2-7, the V gene TRBV9; D is uncertain. The sample taken for sequencing was naive CD8+ T cells sorted from blood. The CDR3 is CASSVASRPYEQYF. The CDR3 nucleotides are TGTGCCAGCAGCGTAGCGTCGCGGCCCTACGAGCAGTACTTC.